The 11 T cell receptor beta chains presented below share a single source sample, sequenced in a study of T cell responses to AZD1222 COVID-19 vaccine. Here immunoSEQ multiplex PCR was the method, and the copy in TCRdb shows in-frame clones only, minus some. The sample includes approximately 140,000 clones, roughly 94% of them seen just once. Sequences were derived from peripheral blood, sampled on day 0 of AZD1222 vaccination. The receptors were gathered from an adult in good health.

CDR3: CASSYSTSAYEQYV. The CDR3 DNA is TGTGCCAGCAGTTACTCGACTAGCGCCTACGAGCAGTACGTC. This sequence joins TRBV6-2 or TRBV6-3 and TRBJ2-7; TRBD2 agrees at 8 bases. V lost 0 bases to trimming and J lost 2 bases; unmatched junction nucleotides: 0. Looked up from germline, CDR1 is MNHEY and CDR2 is SVGEGT. The CDR3 covers 14 residues.

This chain joins TRBV5-8 and TRBJ1-1; D ambiguous. The CDR3 sequence is 11 residues long. CDR1 and CDR2 (germline): SGHTS, YDEGEE. V lost 10 bases and J lost 7, with 14 bases in between. CDR3 in amino acids: CASRKRSEAFF. In DNA, the CDR3 is TGTGCCTCTCGGAAGAGGAGTGAAGCTTTCTTT. The full variable domain, rest sourced from reference TRBV5-8 and TRBJ1-1, is EAGVTQSPTHLIKTRGQQATLRCSPISGHTSVYWYQQALGLGLQFLLWYDEGEERNRGNFPPRFSGRQFPNYSSELNVNALELEDSALYLCASRKRSEAFFGQGTRLTVV.

The gene calls are TRBV19 and TRBJ1-1, with 9 bases fitting TRBD1. Germline V CDR1 and CDR2: LNHDA, SQIVND (reference sequence). V dropped 10 bases and J dropped 2; count of bases not matched to a gene: 5. The length of the CDR3 is 13 residues. The CDR3 region has the DNA TGTGCCACGAGGGACAGGGAAAACACTGAAGCTTTCTTT. It yields the protein CATRDRENTEAFF.

This clone has a single count. The chain recombines TRBV2 with TRBJ1-2; 7 nucleotides match TRBD1. CDR3 length equals 12 residues. With V trimmed by 6 bases and J by 8 bases, 6 bases remained unmatched. CDR1 is SNHLY and CDR2 is FYNNEI in the germline V gene. The CDR3 DNA reads TGTGCCAGCAGGACTGGACAGGAAGGCTACACCTTC. Translation: CASRTGQEGYTF.

The sample holds a few counts of this clone. The junction does not match germline at one end; this may be a read error. The gene calls are TRBV19 and TRBJ1-5; TRBD1 matches 8 bases. CDR3 length: 14 amino acids. Germline-derived CDR1 and CDR2 are LNHDA and SQIVND (reference sequence). The CDR3 here is CASSWDRIDHPQHF. The CDR3 region has the DNA TGTGCCAGTAGTTGGGACAGGATCGATCATCCCCAGCATTTT.

The genes are TRBV7-9 and TRBJ1-5; D gene ambiguous. The germline gives CDR1 SEHNR, CDR2 FQNEAQ (reference sequence). The CDR3 is 13 residues long. Trimming stripped 2 bases from V and 5 bases from J, with 7 bases between. The DNA of the CDR3 is TGTGCCAGCAGCTTAATGGCGGATCAGCCCCAGCATTTT. It yields the protein CASSLMADQPQHF.

The V and J genes are TRBV6-6 and TRBJ1-1; TRBD1 agrees at 9 bases. There are 15 residues in the CDR3. J gave up 7 bases and V 2 bases, and 8 bases lay outside the gene matches. Germline assignment: CDR1 MNHNY and CDR2 SVGAGI (reference sequence). The CDR3 is CASSYGDRVGLEAFF. DNA for the CDR3: TGTGCCAGCAGTTACGGGGACAGGGTCGGACTTGAAGCTTTCTTT.

The CDR3 protein is CASSQPTEKNQPQHF. The CDR3 bases are TGCGCCAGCAGCCAACCCACAGAGAAAAATCAGCCCCAGCATTTT. This chain uses TRBV4-1 with TRBJ1-5; D is unclear. The V end was cut by 2 bases, the J end by 4 bases, with 12 bases between. The CDR3 is 15 amino acids. Germline CDR1 and CDR2: MGHRA and YSYEKL.

The chain carries TRBV10-3 and TRBJ2-2; D may correspond to TRBD1 or TRBD2 (5 bases each). Trimming took 11 bases from V and 2 from J, leaving 18 bases between them. The CDR3 has 15 amino acids. Per the germline V gene, CDR1 is ENHRY and CDR2 is SYGVKD. CDR3 loop: CAAKAGRTNTGELFF. The CDR3 nucleotides read TGTGCCGCCAAGGCGGGCAGGACAAACACCGGGGAGCTGTTTTTT.

The V gene is TRBV2, the J gene TRBJ2-2, with D possibly being TRBD1 or TRBD2 (8 bases each). CDR1 and CDR2 from the germline V gene are SNHLY and FYNNEI. CDR3 length equals 19 residues. V was cut by 3 bases and J by 4 bases, with 24 bases left in between. CDR3 sequence: CASSETGAGGPSSTGELFF. The DNA for the CDR3 is TGTGCCAGCAGTGAGACAGGGGCGGGGGGCCCCTCGAGCACCGGGGAGCTGTTTTTT.

This chain joins TRBV19 and TRBJ1-6, with D possibly TRBD1 on 5 matching bases. Per the germline V gene, CDR1 is LNHDA and CDR2 is SQIVND (reference sequence). Deletions cut 8 bases from V and 6 bases from J, with 17 bases between. The CDR3 loop spans 15 amino acids. The CDR3 DNA reads as TGTGCCAGTCTCGGGACGCTCGGCGGTAATTCACCCCTCCACTTT. This codes for CASLGTLGGNSPLHF. Using reference TRBV19 and TRBJ1-6 for the parts outside the CDR3, the full variable domain is DGGITQSPKYLFRKEGQNVTLSCEQNLNHDAMYWYRQDPGQGLRLIYYSQIVNDFQKGDIAEGYSVSREKKESFPLTVTSAQKNPTAFYLCASLGTLGGNSPLHFGNGTRLTVT.